This T cell receptor beta chain was profiled in a study of cytomegalovirus exposure and HLA in healthy donors. The CDR3 is 17 residues long. The junction had 5 bases not matched to a gene; V was cut back by 3 bases and J by 0 bases. CDR1 and CDR2 (germline): SGDLS, YYNGEE. Amplification used 60 Vbeta primers and 13 Jbeta primers. Repertoires were generated with immunoSEQ multiplex PCR, while TCRdb's copy carries only in-frame clones and drops some. The table records under 300,000 clones, roughly four fifths of them present only once. This chain connects TRBV9 to TRBJ2-3; 12 bases match TRBD2. The receptor comes from a woman aged 40-49 years in good health and CMV-seropositive. Sequencing was done on a sample of PBMCs. The CDR3 DNA is TGTGCCAGCAGCGCTAGGACTAGCGGGACAAGCACAGATACGCAGTATTTT. Translation: CASSARTSGTSTDTQYF. Looking up the rest from reference TRBV9 and TRBJ2-3 gives the full variable domain: DSGVTQTPKHLITATGQRVTLRCSPRSGDLSVYWYQQSLDQGLQFLIQYYNGEERAKGNILERFSAQQFPDLHSELNLSSLELGDSALYFCASSARTSGTSTDTQYFGPGTRLTVL.